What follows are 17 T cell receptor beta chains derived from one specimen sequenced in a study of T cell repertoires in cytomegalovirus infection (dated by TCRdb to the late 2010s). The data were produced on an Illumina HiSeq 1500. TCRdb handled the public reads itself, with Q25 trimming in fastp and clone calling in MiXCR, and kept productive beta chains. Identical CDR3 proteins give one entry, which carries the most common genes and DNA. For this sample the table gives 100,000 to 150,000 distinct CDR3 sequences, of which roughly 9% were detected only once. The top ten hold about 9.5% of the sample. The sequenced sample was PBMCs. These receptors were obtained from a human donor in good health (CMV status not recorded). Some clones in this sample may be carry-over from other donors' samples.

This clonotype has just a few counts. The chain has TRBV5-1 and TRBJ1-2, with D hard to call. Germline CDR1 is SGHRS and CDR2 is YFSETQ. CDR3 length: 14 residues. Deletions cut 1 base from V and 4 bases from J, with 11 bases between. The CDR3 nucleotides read TGCGCCAGCAGCTTGAGCCCGTTTATCTATGGCTACACCTTC. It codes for CASSLSPFIYGYTF.

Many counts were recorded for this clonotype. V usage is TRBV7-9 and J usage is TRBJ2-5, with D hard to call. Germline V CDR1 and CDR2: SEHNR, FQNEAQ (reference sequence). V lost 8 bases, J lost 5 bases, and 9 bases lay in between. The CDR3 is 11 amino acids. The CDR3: CASGPAETQYF. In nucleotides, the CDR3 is TGTGCCAGCGGACCAGCGGAGACCCAGTACTTC.

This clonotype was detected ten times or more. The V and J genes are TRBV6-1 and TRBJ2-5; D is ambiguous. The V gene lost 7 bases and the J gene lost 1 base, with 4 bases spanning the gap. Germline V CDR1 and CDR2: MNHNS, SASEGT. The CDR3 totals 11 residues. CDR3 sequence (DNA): TGTGCCAGCACCATCCAAGAGACCCAGTACTTC. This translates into CASTIQETQYF.

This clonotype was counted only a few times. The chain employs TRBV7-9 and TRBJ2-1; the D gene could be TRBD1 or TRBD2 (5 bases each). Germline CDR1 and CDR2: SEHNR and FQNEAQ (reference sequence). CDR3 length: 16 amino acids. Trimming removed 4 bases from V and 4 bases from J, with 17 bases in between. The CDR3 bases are TGTGCCAGCAGCTCTCCGGGACGCCCGCCATACAATGAGCAGTTCTTC. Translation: CASSSPGRPPYNEQFF. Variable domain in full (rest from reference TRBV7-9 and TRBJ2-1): DTGVSQNPRHKITKRGQNVTFRCDPISEHNRLYWYRQTLGQGPEFLTYFQNEAQLEKSRLLSDRFSAERPKGSFSTLEIQRTEQGDSAMYLCASSSPGRPPYNEQFFGPGTRLTVL.

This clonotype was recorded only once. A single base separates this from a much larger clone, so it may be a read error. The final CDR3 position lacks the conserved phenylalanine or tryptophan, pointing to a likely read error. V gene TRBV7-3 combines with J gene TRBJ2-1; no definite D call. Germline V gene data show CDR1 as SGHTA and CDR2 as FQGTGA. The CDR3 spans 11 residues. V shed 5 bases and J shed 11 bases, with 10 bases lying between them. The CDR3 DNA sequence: TGTGCCAGCAGCCCCGGAATAAAGCAGTTCCTC. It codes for CASSPGIKQFL.

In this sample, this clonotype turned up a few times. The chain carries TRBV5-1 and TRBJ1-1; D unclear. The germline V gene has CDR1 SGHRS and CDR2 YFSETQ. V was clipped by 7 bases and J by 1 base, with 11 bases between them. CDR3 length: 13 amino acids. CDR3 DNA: TGCGCCAGCTCCTTAGCAACGAACACTGAAGCTTTCTTT. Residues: CASSLATNTEAFF.

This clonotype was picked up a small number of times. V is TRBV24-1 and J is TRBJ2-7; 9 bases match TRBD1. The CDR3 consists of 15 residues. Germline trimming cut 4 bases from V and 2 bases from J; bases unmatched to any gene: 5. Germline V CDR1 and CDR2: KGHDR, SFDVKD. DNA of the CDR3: TGTGCCACCAGTGACGCCGGGACAGGGACCTACGAGCAGTACTTC. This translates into CATSDAGTGTYEQYF.

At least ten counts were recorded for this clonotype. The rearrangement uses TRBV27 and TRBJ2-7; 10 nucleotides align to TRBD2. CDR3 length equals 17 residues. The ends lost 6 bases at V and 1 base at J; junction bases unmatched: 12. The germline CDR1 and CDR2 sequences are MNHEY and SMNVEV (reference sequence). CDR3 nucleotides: TGTGCCAGCAGCCTTACCGTGGGACTAGCGAAGTCCTACGAGCAGTACTTC. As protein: CASSLTVGLAKSYEQYF.

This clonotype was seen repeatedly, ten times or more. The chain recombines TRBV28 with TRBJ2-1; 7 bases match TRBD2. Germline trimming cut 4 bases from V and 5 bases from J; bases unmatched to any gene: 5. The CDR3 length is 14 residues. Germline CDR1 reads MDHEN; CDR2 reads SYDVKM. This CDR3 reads CASSSGTTNNEQFF. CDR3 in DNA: TGTGCCAGCAGTTCCGGGACTACCAACAATGAGCAGTTCTTC.

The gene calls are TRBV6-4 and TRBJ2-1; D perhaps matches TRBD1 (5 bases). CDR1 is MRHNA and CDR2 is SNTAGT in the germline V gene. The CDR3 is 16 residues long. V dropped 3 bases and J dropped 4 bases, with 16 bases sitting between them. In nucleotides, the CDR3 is TGTGCCAGCAGTGAAGTAACAGGTTCGCCTTACAATGAGCAGTTCTTC. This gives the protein CASSEVTGSPYNEQFF.

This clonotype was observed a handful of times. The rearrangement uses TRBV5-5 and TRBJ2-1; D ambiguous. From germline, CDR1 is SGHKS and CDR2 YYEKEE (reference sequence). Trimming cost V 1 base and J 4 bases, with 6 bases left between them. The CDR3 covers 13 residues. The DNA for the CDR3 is TGTGCCAGCAGCTTGACGTTTTACAATGAGCAGTTCTTC. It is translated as CASSLTFYNEQFF.

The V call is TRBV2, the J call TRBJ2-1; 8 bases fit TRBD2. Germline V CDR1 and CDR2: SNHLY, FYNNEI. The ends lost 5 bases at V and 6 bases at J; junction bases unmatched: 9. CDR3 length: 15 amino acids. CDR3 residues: CASSPRGGLGNEQFF. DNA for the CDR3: TGTGCCAGCAGTCCCCGGGGGGGCCTGGGCAATGAGCAGTTCTTC.

The DNA for the CDR3 is TGCAGTGCTAGACTACAGGGGGCCGATGGCTACACCTTC. Translation: CSARLQGADGYTF. The V call is TRBV20-1, the J call TRBJ1-2; 9 nucleotides line up with TRBD1. The junction had 4 bases not matched to a gene; V was cut back by 2 bases and J by 6 bases. The CDR3 extends over 13 amino acids. CDR1 and CDR2 (germline): DFQATT, SNEGSKA (reference sequence).

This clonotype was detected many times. CDR3 DNA sequence: TGTGCCAGCAGTTTACTTACAGGAGCCGTCTATGGCTACACCTTC. This codes for CASSLLTGAVYGYTF. The chain is built from TRBV28 and TRBJ1-2; maybe TRBD1 (5 bases). Trimming took off 2 bases at V and 4 bases at J, with 14 bases between the two ends. The CDR3 totals 15 residues. Germline values: CDR1 MDHEN, CDR2 SYDVKM.

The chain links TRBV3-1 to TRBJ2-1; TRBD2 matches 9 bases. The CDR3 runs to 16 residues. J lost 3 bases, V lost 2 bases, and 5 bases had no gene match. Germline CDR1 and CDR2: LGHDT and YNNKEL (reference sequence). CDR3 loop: CASSQRRRGGYNEQFF. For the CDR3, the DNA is TGTGCCAGCAGCCAAAGGAGGCGGGGGGGCTACAATGAGCAGTTCTTC.

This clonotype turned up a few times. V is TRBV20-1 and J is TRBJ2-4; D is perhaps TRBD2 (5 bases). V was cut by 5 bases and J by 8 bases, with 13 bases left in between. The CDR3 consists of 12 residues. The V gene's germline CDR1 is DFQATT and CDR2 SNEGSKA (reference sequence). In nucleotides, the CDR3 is TGCAGTGCTCCCCGGACTGGGGACATTCAGTACTTC. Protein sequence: CSAPRTGDIQYF.

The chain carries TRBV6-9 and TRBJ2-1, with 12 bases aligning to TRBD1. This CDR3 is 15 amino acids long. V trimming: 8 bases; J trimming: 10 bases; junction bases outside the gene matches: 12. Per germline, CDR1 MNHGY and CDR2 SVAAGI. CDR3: CASPKWGQGAKEQFF. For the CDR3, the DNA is TGTGCCAGCCCCAAGTGGGGACAGGGGGCAAAGGAGCAGTTCTTC.